The entry below describes one TCR beta chain. The sample is drawn from a study of control samples from healthy donors and cancer patients. Data came from immunoSEQ multiplex PCR; TCRdb stores just in-frame clones and leaves some out. The data contain 170,000 or so clones, around 89% of them singletons. The sequenced sample was blood. The TCR sequence derives from a woman in her fifties or sixties in good health.

CDR3 in DNA: TGTGCCAGCAGCCACCGGGAGACAGTCCATGAAAAACTGTTTTTT. Translation gives CASSHRETVHEKLFF. This sequence joins TRBV4-2 and TRBJ1-4; tentative D call: TRBD1 (5 bases). Trimming removed 3 bases at V and 6 bases at J, with 14 bases between. The CDR3 is made up of 15 amino acids. Per germline, CDR1 LGHNA and CDR2 YNFKEQ.